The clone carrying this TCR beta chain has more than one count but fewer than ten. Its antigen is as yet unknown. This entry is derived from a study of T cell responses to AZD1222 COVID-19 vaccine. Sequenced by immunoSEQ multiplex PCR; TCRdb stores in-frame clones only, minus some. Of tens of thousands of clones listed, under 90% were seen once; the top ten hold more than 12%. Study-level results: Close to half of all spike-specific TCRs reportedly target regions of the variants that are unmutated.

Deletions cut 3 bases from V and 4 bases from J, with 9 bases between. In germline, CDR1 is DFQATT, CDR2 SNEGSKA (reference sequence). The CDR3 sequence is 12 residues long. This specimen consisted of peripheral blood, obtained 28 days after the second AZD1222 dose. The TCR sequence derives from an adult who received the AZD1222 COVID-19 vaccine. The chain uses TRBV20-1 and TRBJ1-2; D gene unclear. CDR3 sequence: CSASGQLYGYTF. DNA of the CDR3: TGCAGTGCTAGTGGGCAGCTCTATGGCTACACCTTC.